These 13 T cell receptor beta chains were sequenced from one sample in a study of blood T cells in healthy people across ages. A second PCR, run for about 7 to 11 cycles, used a sample-barcoded 5' primer plus a J-beta primer mix. TCRdb passed the 5' RACE reads through MiXCR, listing each CDR3 protein once. The data hold 850,000 to 1,300,000 distinct CDR3 sequences, with over 35% observed a single time. The sample taken for sequencing was blood. The receptors originated from a woman in her fifties or sixties in good health.

The chain carries TRBV6-6 and TRBJ2-1; 10 bases match TRBD2. The CDR3 totals 16 residues. V was pared by 0 bases and J by 10 bases, with 9 bases of the junction left unmatched. The germline V gene has CDR1 MNHNY and CDR2 SVGAGI (reference sequence). CDR3 bases: TGTGCCAGCAGTTACTCGGTATTGGGACTAGCGAAGGAGCAGTTCTTC. It is translated as CASSYSVLGLAKEQFF.

This clonotype was observed once. This chain links TRBV24-1 with TRBJ2-7, with D tentatively TRBD1 (6 bases). V was clipped by 6 bases and J by 2 bases, with 13 bases between them. The germline gives CDR1 KGHDR, CDR2 SFDVKD. The CDR3 loop spans 14 amino acids. Here the CDR3 reads CATSSGHRPYEQYF. The CDR3 region has the DNA TGTGCCACCAGTTCGGGACATCGTCCCTACGAGCAGTACTTC.

This sequence joins TRBV7-8 and TRBJ2-1; 8 bases are a match to TRBD2. Germline V gene data show CDR1 as SGHVS and CDR2 as FQNEAQ. The CDR3 loop spans 14 amino acids. Trimming took 2 bases from V and 6 from J; bases not matched to a gene: 3. The CDR3 region is CASSLRGLGNEQFF. CDR3 sequence (DNA): TGTGCCAGCAGCTTAAGGGGACTAGGCAATGAGCAGTTCTTC.

The chain uses TRBV25-1 and TRBJ2-5; possible D gene TRBD2, 5 bases. CDR1 is MGHDK, CDR2 SYGVNS, per germline. The V and J ends lost 5 bases and 5 bases respectively, with 18 bases between them. This CDR3 contains 15 residues. As DNA, the CDR3 is TGTGCCAGCAGTAGAATAGCTTTGGAGGAGGAGACCCAGTACTTC. It is translated as CASSRIALEEETQYF.

This clonotype has just a few counts. V gene TRBV30 combines with J gene TRBJ2-1; D gene uncertain. Trimming cost V 0 bases and J 9 bases, with 6 bases left between them. The CDR3 has 11 amino acids. CDR1 GTSNPN and CDR2 SVGIG come from the germline V gene (reference sequence). Written as DNA, the CDR3 is TGTGCCTGGAGTGTATTCGGTGAGCAGTTCTTC. Translating it yields CAWSVFGEQFF.

This chain uses TRBV4-1 with TRBJ1-6; D not resolved. V shed 1 base and J shed 5 bases, with 6 bases lying between them. This CDR3 has 14 amino acids. From germline, CDR1 is MGHRA and CDR2 YSYEKL. The CDR3 DNA is TGCGCCAGCAGCCAAGTGGTTAATAATTCACCCCTCCACTTT. It translates to CASSQVVNNSPLHF.

There are many counts of this clonotype. The chain is built from TRBV20-1 and TRBJ2-3; 7 bases map to TRBD2. CDR1 is DFQATT and CDR2 is SNEGSKA in the germline V gene (reference sequence). The CDR3 totals 18 residues. V was clipped by 0 bases and J by 0 bases; unmatched bases: 12. DNA for the CDR3: TGCAGTGCTAGAGATAGTCGGAGTAGCGGGTTTAGCACAGATACGCAGTATTTT. It is translated as CSARDSRSSGFSTDTQYF.

The genes are TRBV10-2 and TRBJ2-3; possibly TRBD2 for D (6 bases). From germline, CDR1 is WSHSY and CDR2 SAAADI. V shed 9 bases and J shed 2 bases, with 15 bases lying between them. The CDR3 consists of 14 residues. The CDR3 spells CASEGGQITDTQYF. DNA of the CDR3: TGCGCCAGTGAAGGAGGGCAGATCACAGATACGCAGTATTTT.

The V and J genes are TRBV20-1 and TRBJ2-3; a weak D match, TRBD2 (7 bases). CDR1 is DFQATT, CDR2 SNEGSKA, per germline (reference sequence). The germline V and J ends were trimmed by 6 bases and 1 base, with 14 bases remaining between them. The CDR3 sequence is 14 residues long. The CDR3 reads CSALRGGRTDTQYF. CDR3 in DNA: TGCAGTGCCCTAAGGGGGGGACGCACAGATACGCAGTATTTT.

The table lists this clonotype with a few counts. J is TRBJ1-2 and V is TRBV4-2, with 7 bases identical to TRBD1. The CDR3 loop spans 15 amino acids. Germline CDR1 LGHNA, CDR2 YNFKEQ. V dropped 0 bases and J dropped 8; count of bases not matched to a gene: 9. The CDR3 loop is CASSQDFQGGEGYTF. The DNA of the CDR3 is TGTGCCAGCAGCCAAGACTTTCAGGGGGGAGAAGGCTACACCTTC.

The J gene is TRBJ2-1, the V gene TRBV11-1; 10 bases fit TRBD1. V dropped 1 base and J dropped 8; count of bases not matched to a gene: 8. Germline CDR1 and CDR2: SGHAT and FQDESV (reference sequence). The CDR3 sequence is 16 residues long. The CDR3 region is CASSLDGTGVGDEQFF. In nucleotides, the CDR3 is TGTGCCAGCAGCTTAGACGGGACAGGGGTTGGCGATGAGCAGTTCTTC.

A few counts support this clonotype. The chain has TRBV7-9 and TRBJ2-7, with TRBD1 matching 9 bases. The CDR3 has 18 residues. Germline V CDR1 and CDR2: SEHNR, FQNEAQ (reference sequence). The junction had 12 bases not matched to a gene; V was cut back by 0 bases and J by 3 bases. CDR3 nucleotide sequence: TGTGCCAGCAGCTTAGCAGTCGGAACAGGGGGCAGGGGCTACGAGCAGTACTTC. Its protein is CASSLAVGTGGRGYEQYF.

This clonotype has a single count. CDR3 loop: CASSEPGRADSGANVLTF. As DNA, the CDR3 is TGTGCCAGCAGTGAGCCGGGACGGGCTGACTCTGGGGCCAACGTCCTGACTTTC. The chain is built from TRBV6-1 and TRBJ2-6, with D possibly called TRBD1 or TRBD2 (5 bases each). The germline V and J ends were trimmed by 3 bases and 0 bases, with 15 bases remaining between them. CDR3 length: 18 residues. The germline gives CDR1 MNHNS, CDR2 SASEGT.